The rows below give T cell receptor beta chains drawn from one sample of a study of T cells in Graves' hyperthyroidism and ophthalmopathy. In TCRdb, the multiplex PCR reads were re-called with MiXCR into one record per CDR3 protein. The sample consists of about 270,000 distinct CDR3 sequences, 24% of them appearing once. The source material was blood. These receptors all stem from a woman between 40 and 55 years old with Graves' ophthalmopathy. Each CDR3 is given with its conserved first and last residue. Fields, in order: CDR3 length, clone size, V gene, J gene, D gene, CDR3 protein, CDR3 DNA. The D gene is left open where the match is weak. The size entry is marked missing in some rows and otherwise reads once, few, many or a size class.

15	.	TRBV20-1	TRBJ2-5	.	CSARETRAGQETQYF	TGCAGTGCTAGAGAAACTAGAGCGGGCCAAGAGACCCAGTACTTC
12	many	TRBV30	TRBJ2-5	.	CAWGKLGETQYF	TGTGCCTGGGGTAAACTAGGAGAGACCCAGTACTTC
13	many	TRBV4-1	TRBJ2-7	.	CASSHGRGREQYF	TGCGCCAGCAGCCATGGTAGGGGGAGGGAGCAGTACTTC
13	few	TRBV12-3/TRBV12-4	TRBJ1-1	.	CASSLVSTTEAFF	TGTGCCAGCAGTTTAGTTAGTACCACTGAAGCTTTCTTT
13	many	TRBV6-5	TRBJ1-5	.	CASRGQGGQPQHF	TGTGCCAGCAGGGGTCAGGGAGGACAGCCCCAGCATTTT
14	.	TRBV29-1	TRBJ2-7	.	CSVRKGQGPSEQYF	TGCAGCGTTCGAAAGGGGCAGGGTCCTAGCGAGCAGTACTTC
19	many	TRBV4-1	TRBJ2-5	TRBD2	CASSQDLWSAGGYQETQYF	TGCGCCAGCAGCCAAGATCTTTGGTCCGCGGGAGGGTACCAAGAGACCCAGTACTTC
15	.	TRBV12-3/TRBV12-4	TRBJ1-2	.	CASSSTLTGLDGYTF	TGTGCCAGCAGTTCGACCCTCACAGGTCTAGATGGCTACACCTTC
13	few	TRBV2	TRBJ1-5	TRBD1	CASSSDRVTAQHF	TGTGCCAGCAGTTCCGACAGGGTGACAGCCCAGCATTTT
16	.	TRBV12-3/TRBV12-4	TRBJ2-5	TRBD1	CASSTLRDRGLETQYF	TGTGCCAGCAGTACGCTCCGGGACAGGGGGCTGGAGACCCAGTACTTC
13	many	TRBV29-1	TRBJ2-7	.	CSVELGGSYEQYF	TGCAGCGTTGAACTCGGAGGGTCCTACGAGCAGTACTTC
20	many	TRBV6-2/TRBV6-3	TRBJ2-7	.	CASSYARTGTYHYGFYEQYF	TGTGCCAGCAGTTACGCTAGAACTGGGACATACCACTATGGCTTCTACGAGCAGTACTTC
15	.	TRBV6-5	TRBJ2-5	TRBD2	CASSSTTSGQETQYF	TGTGCCAGCAGTTCCACGACTAGCGGGCAAGAGACCCAGTACTTC
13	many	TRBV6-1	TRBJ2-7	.	CASSEAPTYEQYF	TGTGCCAGCAGTGAAGCGCCAACCTACGAGCAGTACTTC
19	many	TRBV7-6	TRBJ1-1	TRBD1	CASSLGQGGRGRLNTEAFF	TGTGCCAGCAGCTTGGGACAGGGCGGGCGAGGTCGCCTGAACACTGAAGCTTTCTTT
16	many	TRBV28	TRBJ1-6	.	CASSFGSEGYNSPLHF	TGTGCCAGCAGTTTCGGTTCCGAAGGCTATAATTCACCCCTCCACTTT
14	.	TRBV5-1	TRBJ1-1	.	CASSLGPKNTEAFF	TGCGCCAGCAGCCTGGGACCGAAGAACACTGAAGCTTTCTTT
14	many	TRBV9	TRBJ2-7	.	CASSLLAGVGEQYF	TGTGCCAGCAGCTTACTGGCCGGGGTTGGGGAGCAGTACTTC
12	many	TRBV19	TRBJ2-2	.	CASIDRYGELFF	TGTGCCAGTATAGACAGATACGGGGAGCTGTTTTTT
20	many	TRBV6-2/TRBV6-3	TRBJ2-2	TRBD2	CASSYEPLDGRVANTGELFF	TGTGCCAGCAGTTACGAGCCTCTTGACGGGAGGGTAGCGAACACCGGGGAGCTGTTTTTT
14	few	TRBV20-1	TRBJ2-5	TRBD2	CSARNPSGKETQYF	TGCAGTGCTAGAAATCCTAGCGGAAAAGAGACCCAGTACTTC
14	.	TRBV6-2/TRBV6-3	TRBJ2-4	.	CASSYGVNKNIQYF	TGTGCCAGCAGTTACGGAGTGAACAAAAACATTCAGTACTTC
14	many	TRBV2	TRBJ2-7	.	CASSVWRDSYEQYF	TGTGCCAGCAGTGTTTGGCGGGACTCCTACGAGCAGTACTTC
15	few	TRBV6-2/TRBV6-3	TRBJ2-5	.	CASSYSDRNQETQYF	TGTGCCAGCAGTTACTCCGACCGGAACCAAGAGACCCAGTACTTC
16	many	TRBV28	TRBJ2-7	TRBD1	CASSLGRTGGVDEQYF	TGTGCCAGCAGTTTAGGCAGGACAGGGGGCGTGGACGAGCAGTACTTC
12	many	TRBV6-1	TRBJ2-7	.	CASSEPTYEQYF	TGTGCCAGCAGTGAACCCACCTACGAGCAGTACTTC
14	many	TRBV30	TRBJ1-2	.	CAWNPGQPNYGYTF	TGTGCCTGGAATCCGGGACAACCTAACTATGGCTACACCTTC
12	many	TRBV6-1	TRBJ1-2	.	CAADKANYGYTF	TGTGCCGCCGACAAGGCTAACTACGGCTACACCTTC
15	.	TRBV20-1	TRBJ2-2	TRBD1	CSARAGTANTGELFF	TGCAGTGCTAGAGCCGGGACAGCTAACACCGGGGAGCTGTTTTTT
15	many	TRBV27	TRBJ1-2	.	CASSNQGGPNYGYTF	TGTGCCAGCAGCAATCAGGGTGGGCCTAACTATGGCTACACCTTC
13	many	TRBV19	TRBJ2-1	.	CASSIAADNEQFF	TGTGCCAGTAGTATAGCAGCGGACAATGAGCAGTTCTTC
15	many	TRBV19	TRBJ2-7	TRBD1	CASSISGTGPYEQYF	TGTGCCAGTAGTATCTCCGGGACAGGCCCCTACGAGCAGTACTTC
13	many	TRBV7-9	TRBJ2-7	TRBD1	CASSTDRGYEQYF	TGTGCCAGCAGCACGGACAGGGGTTACGAGCAGTACTTC
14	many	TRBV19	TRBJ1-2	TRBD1	CASSFLPGQAGYTF	TGTGCCAGTAGTTTCTTACCTGGACAGGCTGGCTACACCTTC
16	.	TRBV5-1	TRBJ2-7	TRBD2	CASSLIAGTGGYEQYF	TGCGCCAGCAGCTTGATCGCCGGGACGGGGGGGTACGAGCAGTACTTC
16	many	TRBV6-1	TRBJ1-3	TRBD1	CASSPSTGGTGNTIYF	TGTGCCAGCAGTCCATCGACAGGGGGTACTGGAAACACCATATATTTT
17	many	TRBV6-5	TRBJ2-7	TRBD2	CASSYSFRLAGIYEQYF	TGTGCCAGCAGTTACTCGTTCCGACTAGCGGGAATCTACGAGCAGTACTTC
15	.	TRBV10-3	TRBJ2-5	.	CATAQTGPTGETQYF	TGTGCCACCGCGCAGACAGGACCTACGGGAGAGACCCAGTACTTC
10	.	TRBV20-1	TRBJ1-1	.	CSAPKRGAFF	TGCAGTGCTCCCAAACGGGGGGCTTTCTTT
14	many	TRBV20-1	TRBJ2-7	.	CSARWGLRTYEQYF	TGCAGTGCTAGATGGGGACTTCGGACCTACGAGCAGTACTTC
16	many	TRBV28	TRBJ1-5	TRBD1	CASKNSGTGGNQPQHF	TGTGCCAGCAAAAACTCCGGGACAGGGGGCAATCAGCCCCAGCATTTT
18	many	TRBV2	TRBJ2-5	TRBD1	CASSEALRQGHAGETQYF	TGTGCCAGCAGTGAAGCGCTGAGACAGGGCCACGCCGGGGAGACCCAGTACTTC
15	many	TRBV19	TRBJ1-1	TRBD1	CASSPQGAMNTEAFF	TGTGCCAGTAGTCCCCAGGGGGCGATGAACACTGAAGCTTTCTTT
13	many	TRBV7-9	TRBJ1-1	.	CASSLGGATEAFF	TGTGCCAGCAGCTTAGGCGGAGCCACTGAAGCTTTCTTT
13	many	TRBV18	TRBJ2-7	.	CASSPDQRMEQYF	TGTGCCAGCTCACCCGACCAGAGGATGGAGCAGTACTTC
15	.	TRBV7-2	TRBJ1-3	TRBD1	CASSAFQGVGNTIYF	TGTGCCAGCAGCGCCTTCCAGGGGGTCGGTAACACCATATATTTT
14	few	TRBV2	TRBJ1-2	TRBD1	CASRRRDREYGYTF	TGTGCCAGCAGGAGGAGGGACAGGGAATATGGCTACACCTTC
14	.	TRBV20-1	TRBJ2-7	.	CSARGPAIGYEQYF	TGCAGTGCTAGAGGTCCGGCTATCGGCTACGAGCAGTACTTC
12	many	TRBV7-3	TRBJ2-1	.	CASSSRGNEQFF	TGTGCCAGCAGCTCACGAGGGAATGAGCAGTTCTTC
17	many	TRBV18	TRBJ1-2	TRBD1	CASSPPRTGGAGYGYTF	TGTGCCAGCTCACCACCCAGGACAGGGGGCGCCGGCTATGGCTACACCTTC
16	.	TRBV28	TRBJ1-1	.	CASRLTPGALNTEAFF	TGTGCCAGCAGACTCACGCCTGGGGCTCTGAACACTGAAGCTTTCTTT
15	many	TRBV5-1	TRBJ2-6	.	CASSPQGVGANVLTF	TGCGCCAGCAGCCCACAGGGCGTCGGGGCCAACGTCCTGACTTTC
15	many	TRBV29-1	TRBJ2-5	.	CSVESSARYQETQYF	TGCAGCGTTGAAAGTTCCGCCCGGTACCAAGAGACCCAGTACTTC
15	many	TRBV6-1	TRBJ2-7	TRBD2	CASSEQTSGSNEQYF	TGTGCCAGCAGTGAACAGACTAGCGGGAGTAACGAGCAGTACTTC
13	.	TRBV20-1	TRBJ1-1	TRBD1	CSASRQGLTEAFF	TGCAGTGCTAGTAGACAGGGGTTGACTGAAGCTTTCTTT
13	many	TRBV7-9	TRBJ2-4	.	CASSPGVFNIQYF	TGTGCCAGCAGCCCGGGGGTGTTCAACATTCAGTACTTC